Described below is a single T cell receptor (beta chain) sequence and its context. The authors made TCR beta libraries using UMI-labeled 5' RACE. TCRdb re-called the 5' RACE reads, yielding one record per CDR3 amino acid sequence without DNA. Its table records roughly 11,000 distinct CDR3 sequences. This record comes from a study of human CD8 memory T cell subsets. The V gene's germline CDR1 is MDHEN and CDR2 SYDVKM. This CDR3 has 13 amino acids. The TCR comes from a human donor in good health. The sequencing input was CD8+ T cells from PBMCs. The V call is TRBV28, the J call TRBJ2-5. The CDR3 protein is CASSPQSQETQYF. Full variable domain (outside the CDR3, taken from reference TRBV28 and TRBJ2-5): DVKVTQSSRYLVKRTGEKVFLECVQDMDHENMFWYRQDPGLGLRLIYFSYDVKMKEKGDIPEGYSVSREKKERFSLILESASTNQTSMYLCASSPQSQETQYFGPGTRLLVL.